Below are 18 T cell receptor beta chains sequenced from a single sample in a study of blood T cell repertoires in COVID-19 (dated by TCRdb to the early 2020s). The method behind the library was the immunoSEQ multiplex PCR assay. Entries here come from immuneACCESS through TCRdb and include only in-frame sequences with V and J called. Some clones fail to appear in such tables; in the studies checked, an unresolved V gene covers under half of the shortfall, and the cause of the remainder is unknown. The sample data list around 100,000 clones, and roughly 87% of these were observed just once. Together, the top ten hold approximately 7.3% of the sample. Input material: peripheral blood. Receptor source: a man aged 30 to 45 in a cohort sampled during active COVID-19.

The chain has TRBV10-3 and TRBJ1-5, with D possibly matching TRBD1 (5 bases). Between the trimmed V and J ends, which lost 2 bases and 2 bases, there was a span of 7 bases. The CDR3 extends over 14 amino acids. Germline lookup yields CDR1 ENHRY and CDR2 SYGVKD. The CDR3 DNA reads TGTGCCATCAGTGAGGGGGCTGGCAATCAGCCCCAGCATTTT. It codes for CAISEGAGNQPQHF.

V gene TRBV2 combines with J gene TRBJ1-1; D ambiguous. CDR1 and CDR2 from the germline V gene are SNHLY and FYNNEI. Trimming took off 2 bases at V and 10 bases at J, with 8 bases between the two ends. CDR3 length: 11 amino acids. The CDR3 DNA sequence: TGTGCCAGCAGTGAACCGGCAGGAGCTTTCTTT. This sequence encodes CASSEPAGAFF.

The chain has TRBV6-5 and TRBJ2-7, with TRBD1 matching 8 bases. Germline V gene lookup returns CDR1 MNHEY and CDR2 SVGAGI. V was clipped by 7 bases and J by 5 bases; unmatched bases: 7. The CDR3 runs 13 residues. CDR3 DNA: TGTGCCAGCAAAAGTAGGGGACAGGACGAGCAGTACTTC. It yields the protein CASKSRGQDEQYF.

The J gene is TRBJ2-1, the V gene TRBV24-1; possibly TRBD1 for D (5 bases). The V and J ends lost 5 bases and 5 bases respectively, with 15 bases between them. This CDR3 has 15 residues. Germline V gene data show CDR1 as KGHDR and CDR2 as SFDVKD. DNA of the CDR3: TGTGCCACCAGTGGGGCAGGGTATACCCACAATGAGCAGTTCTTC. Translating gives CATSGAGYTHNEQFF.

V usage is TRBV11-2 and J usage is TRBJ2-1, with TRBD2 as a possible D gene (6 bases). Germline V lookup: CDR1 SGHAT, CDR2 FQNNGV. Trimming took off 3 bases at V and 10 bases at J, with 22 bases between the two ends. This CDR3 comprises 16 residues. CDR3 sequence reads: CASSFGGAGLALEQFF. The CDR3 DNA reads as TGTGCCAGCAGCTTCGGAGGGGCAGGGTTGGCATTGGAGCAGTTCTTC.

The CDR3 region is CASSWVRAGGQETQYF. The CDR3 coding sequence is TGTGCCAGCAGCTGGGTTAGGGCGGGGGGACAAGAGACCCAGTACTTC. The chain is built from TRBV11-2 and TRBJ2-5; 8 nucleotides agree with TRBD2. The V segment lost 4 bases and the J segment 2 bases; nucleotides outside the gene matches: 9. This CDR3 comprises 16 residues. Germline-derived CDR1 and CDR2 are SGHAT and FQNNGV.

The chain combines TRBV20-1 with TRBJ2-1; TRBD2 agrees at 7 bases. V shed 5 bases, J shed 13 bases, and the junction held 8 bases outside the gene matches. CDR3 size: 11 residues. CDR1 is DFQATT and CDR2 is SNEGSKA in the germline V gene (reference sequence). CDR3 residues: CSAGEERGQFF. The CDR3 DNA sequence: TGCAGTGCTGGTGAGGAGCGGGGCCAGTTCTTC.

The genes are TRBV6-2 or TRBV6-3 and TRBJ1-5; no definite D call. V gave up 4 bases and J gave up 6 bases, with 13 bases separating them. The germline gives CDR1 MNHEY, CDR2 SVGEGT. The CDR3 covers 14 residues. CDR3 sequence: CASSFNSGGQPQHF. CDR3 DNA sequence: TGTGCCAGCAGTTTTAATTCCGGAGGTCAGCCCCAGCATTTT.

V is TRBV2 and J is TRBJ1-1; D ambiguous. Between the trimmed V and J ends, which lost 8 bases and 3 bases, there was a span of 13 bases. Germline V CDR1 and CDR2: SNHLY, FYNNEI. The CDR3 runs 13 residues. Here the CDR3 reads CASLRVGDTEAFF. The CDR3 region has the DNA TGTGCCAGCCTTCGGGTCGGGGACACTGAAGCTTTCTTT.

This clone has a handful of counts. The gene calls are TRBV19 and TRBJ1-2; no reliable D call. From germline, CDR1 is LNHDA and CDR2 SQIVND (reference sequence). The V end lost 1 base, the J end lost 8 bases, and 5 bases lay between the germline ends. This CDR3 is 11 amino acids long. The CDR3 sequence: CASSIAGGYTF. CDR3 in DNA: TGTGCCAGTAGTATAGCAGGAGGCTACACCTTC.

The sample holds one count of this clone. The V call is TRBV4-1, the J call TRBJ2-3; TRBD1 matches at 8 bases. Germline loops: CDR1 MGHRA, CDR2 YSYEKL. The junction had 7 bases not matched to a gene; V was cut back by 1 base and J by 1 base. The CDR3 spans 17 residues. The CDR3 nucleotides are TGCGCCAGCAGCCAAGGAAACGCAGGGGGCGGCACAGATACGCAGTATTTT. Translation gives CASSQGNAGGGTDTQYF.

This clone has more than one count but fewer than ten. This chain links TRBV6-2 or TRBV6-3 with TRBJ2-7, with D tentatively TRBD1 (5 bases). Germline CDR1 reads MNHEY; CDR2 reads SVGEGT. V lost 4 bases to trimming and J lost 2 bases, with 15 bases between them. The CDR3 has 15 amino acids. This CDR3 reads CASSSPFRETYEQYF. Here the CDR3 DNA reads TGTGCCAGCAGTTCTCCTTTCAGGGAAACCTACGAGCAGTACTTC.

V and J are TRBV18 and TRBJ1-2, with 12 bases identical to TRBD1. V shed 3 bases and J 7 bases; nucleotides not matched to a gene: 6. The CDR3 runs 15 residues. The V gene's germline CDR1 is KGHSH and CDR2 LQKENI. CDR3 in DNA: TGTGCCAGCTCACCCCTCTCGGGACAGGGGGCTGGCTACACCTTC. It encodes CASSPLSGQGAGYTF.

The rearrangement uses TRBV5-6 and TRBJ2-7; 7 bases match TRBD1. Per germline, CDR1 SGHDT and CDR2 YYEEEE. V lost 3 bases, J lost 4 bases, and 10 bases stayed unmatched. The CDR3 is 15 residues long. The CDR3 DNA reads TGTGCCAGCAGCTGGAGGACAGGAAACCAATACGAGCAGTACTTC. Translating it yields CASSWRTGNQYEQYF.

This clone showed up just a few times. V and J are TRBV7-2 and TRBJ1-2, with 8 bases fitting TRBD1. V shed 4 bases and J 5 bases; nucleotides not matched to a gene: 6. The CDR3 is 14 residues long. CDR1 SGHTA and CDR2 FQGNSA come from the germline V gene. For the CDR3, the DNA is TGTGCCAGCAGCTCACCAGGGGGCGCATATGGCTACACCTTC. Translation: CASSSPGGAYGYTF.

This clone showed up just once. CDR3 DNA sequence: TGTGCCACCAGTGAACCCCTAGGTGAGCAGTACTTC. This translates into CATSEPLGEQYF. V and J are TRBV24-1 and TRBJ2-7, with D unresolved. The germline V gene has CDR1 KGHDR and CDR2 SFDVKD. The CDR3 runs 12 residues. The V end was cut by 4 bases, the J end by 7 bases, with 10 bases between.

The chain carries TRBV5-6 and TRBJ1-2, with a possible D match to TRBD1 (6 bases). Trimming stripped 2 bases from V and 1 base from J, with 12 bases between. CDR1 SGHDT and CDR2 YYEEEE come from the germline V gene. CDR3 length: 15 residues. CDR3 bases: TGTGCCAGCAGCTTCCAACCACAGGGTAACTATGGCTACACCTTC. This gives the protein CASSFQPQGNYGYTF.

V usage is TRBV6-5 and J usage is TRBJ1-1; D gene uncertain. CDR1 and CDR2 (germline): MNHEY, SVGAGI. The CDR3 runs to 14 residues. V shed 0 bases and J shed 10 bases, with 15 bases lying between them. The CDR3 is CASSYSNTGKAAFF. CDR3 bases: TGTGCCAGCAGTTACTCGAATACGGGGAAGGCAGCTTTCTTT.